Listed below are T cell receptor beta chains from one sample, sequenced in a study of response to subunit inactivated influenza vaccine. TCRdb reprocessed the RT-PCR reads with MiXCR, giving one entry per CDR3 protein. This repertoire shows 650,000 or so distinct CDR3 sequences, 14% found once; its top ten account for roughly 7.6%. Sequencing used PBMCs from blood, obtained approximately 15 days before vaccination. Receptor source: a man aged 45-65 years who received an inactivated influenza vaccine. CDR3s include the opening cysteine and the closing phenylalanine or tryptophan. The D gene is left open where the match is weak. Not all rows give a size; the values are once, few, many and, for expanded clones, a class.

J gene	clone size	D gene	V gene	CDR3 DNA	CDR3 protein
TRBJ2-7	NA	TRBD2	TRBV9	TGTGCCAGCAGCAATAGTGGCCTAGCGGGCTACGAGCAGTACTTC	CASSNSGLAGYEQYF
TRBJ2-1	NA	TRBD2	TRBV7-2	TGTGCCAGCAGCTTTAAGGGACTAGCAGCGAATGAGCAGTTCTTC	CASSFKGLAANEQFF
TRBJ2-7	NA	TRBD2	TRBV10-2	TGCGCCAGCAAACCGGGACTAGCGTTTGAGCAGTACTTC	CASKPGLAFEQYF
TRBJ1-2	few	NA	TRBV29-1	TGCAGCGTTGAAGATCCCCGTACAGGGTATGGCTACACCTTC	CSVEDPRTGYGYTF
TRBJ2-2	NA	NA	TRBV11-2	TGTGCCAGCAGCTTTCCCCCTGCGGGGTACACCGGGGAGCTGTTTTTT	CASSFPPAGYTGELFF
TRBJ2-1	few	TRBD2	TRBV3-1	TGTGCCAGCAGCAATCGACTAGCGGGGAACCACAATGAGCAGTTCTTC	CASSNRLAGNHNEQFF
TRBJ1-3	NA	TRBD1	TRBV6-1	TGTGCCAGCAGTGCGGGACAGGGGGCAAATGGAAACACCATATATTTT	CASSAGQGANGNTIYF
TRBJ2-1	NA	NA	TRBV7-2	TGTGCCAGTACGGGGCGGCTTGACAATGAGCAGTTCTTC	CASTGRLDNEQFF
TRBJ2-3	NA	NA	TRBV11-2	TGTGCCAGCAGCTCCCTTTACGGTGGAGATACGCAGTATTTT	CASSSLYGGDTQYF
TRBJ1-2	medium-sized	NA	TRBV19	TGTGCCAGTAGTACCCCCCTATTACAGGGAAGGAGAGACTACACCTTC	CASSTPLLQGRRDYTF
TRBJ2-1	few	NA	TRBV7-2	TGTGCCAGCAGCTTAGAAGGAGGGGCAGGGTCGTGGAAGTTCTTC	CASSLEGGAGSWKFF
TRBJ2-1	few	NA	TRBV4-2	TGTGCCAGCAGCCAAGATAGGGCAGGGGTAAGAGATGAGCAGTTCTTC	CASSQDRAGVRDEQFF
TRBJ2-3	NA	NA	TRBV28	TGTGCCAGCAGTTTTTCCTTCGGGGGCACAGATACGCAGTATTTT	CASSFSFGGTDTQYF
TRBJ2-1	NA	TRBD2	TRBV4-1	TGCGCCAGCAGCCAAGATCGCCTAGCGGGAGGTCATGAGCAGTTCTTC	CASSQDRLAGGHEQFF
TRBJ2-7	many	NA	TRBV10-3	TGTGCCATCAGGGCCCCACTACCTCCCTACGAGCAGTACTTC	CAIRAPLPPYEQYF
TRBJ2-2	NA	NA	TRBV6-2/TRBV6-3	TGTGCCAGCAGTTACGCAGTCGCCGGGGAGCTGTTTTTT	CASSYAVAGELFF
TRBJ2-7	NA	NA	TRBV6-2/TRBV6-3	TGTGCCAGCAGTTACTCCGGACAGTACGAGCAGTACTTC	CASSYSGQYEQYF
TRBJ2-1	few	TRBD2	TRBV6-2/TRBV6-3	TGTGCCAGCAGTTACGGCGTAGCGGGAGCGCGGGGGGTCTTC	CASSYGVAGARGVF
TRBJ1-2	few	NA	TRBV20-1	TGCAGTGCTAGTTTGCAAGACTATGGCTACACCTTC	CSASLQDYGYTF
TRBJ2-1	NA	TRBD2	TRBV11-2	TGTGCCAGCAGCTTTACTAGCGGCTATAACAATGAGCAGTTCTTC	CASSFTSGYNNEQFF
TRBJ2-1	many	NA	TRBV16	TGTGCCAGCGGAATCCTGGGTGAGCAGTTCTTC	CASGILGEQFF
TRBJ2-7	NA	NA	TRBV3-1	TGTGCCAGCAGCCAAGGAGGGGTACGAACCTACGAGCAGTACTTC	CASSQGGVRTYEQYF
TRBJ2-7	NA	NA	TRBV29-1	TGCAGCGTTGCTCACGACGAGCAGTACTTC	CSVAHDEQYF
TRBJ2-3	NA	NA	TRBV30	TGTGCCTGGAGTCCACAGGTTAGCACAGATACGCAGTATTTT	CAWSPQVSTDTQYF
TRBJ2-3	NA	TRBD2	TRBV20-1	TGCAGTGGTACGGGACTACCGGAATGGGACACAGATACGCAGTATTTT	CSGTGLPEWDTDTQYF
TRBJ1-6	NA	TRBD1	TRBV20-1	TGCAGTGCCCAAGCGGGACAGGGGGACTCACCCCTCCACTTT	CSAQAGQGDSPLHF
TRBJ2-2	NA	NA	TRBV18	TGTGCCAGCTCACCAAAGGGGGTCCCGAACACCGGGGAGCTGTTTTTT	CASSPKGVPNTGELFF
TRBJ2-2	NA	TRBD2	TRBV29-1	TGCAGCGTACTAGCGGGGGCTGCCACCGGGGAGCTGTTTTTT	CSVLAGAATGELFF
TRBJ1-4	NA	NA	TRBV28	TGTGCCAGCAGTTTCGGGGCCGCTAATGAAAAACTGTTTTTT	CASSFGAANEKLFF
TRBJ2-1	few	TRBD2	TRBV7-9	TGTGCTACAGAGGACTTAGCGGGAGGTGTCAATGAGCAGTTCTTC	CATEDLAGGVNEQFF
TRBJ2-1	NA	NA	TRBV20-1	TGCAGTGCTAGAGATGGTGGGGCAGGACCTGCACGCGGGCAGTTCTTC	CSARDGGAGPARGQFF
TRBJ2-2	NA	TRBD2	TRBV7-9	TGTGCCAGCAGCTTTGTAGCGGGAGTGATAACCGGGGAGCTGTTTTTT	CASSFVAGVITGELFF
TRBJ1-3	many	NA	TRBV7-2	TGTGCCAGCAGCCCGGGGAGAGCTGGAAACACCATATATTTT	CASSPGRAGNTIYF
TRBJ2-4	NA	TRBD1	TRBV2	TGTGCCAGCAGTTGGGACAGGGTGAAGAAAAACATGCAGTACTTC	CASSWDRVKKNMQYF
TRBJ2-2	NA	NA	TRBV7-9	TGTGCCGGCAGCCACCAACAGGGACGCGCGAACACCGGGGAGCTGTTTTTT	CAGSHQQGRANTGELFF
TRBJ2-1	NA	NA	TRBV12-3/TRBV12-4	TGTGCCAGCAGTTTTGGACACGTCGGGTACAATGAGCAGTTCTTC	CASSFGHVGYNEQFF
TRBJ2-7	many	TRBD1	TRBV7-6	TGTGCCAGCAGCTTGGCCGGGACAGACTCAGTGCAGTACTTC	CASSLAGTDSVQYF
TRBJ2-3	NA	TRBD2	TRBV28	TGTGCCAGCAGTTTATCGGGGGGGGGAGGTTGGACAGATACGCAGTATTTT	CASSLSGGGGWTDTQYF
TRBJ1-2	once	TRBD1	TRBV7-2	TGTGCCAGCAGCTTAGTCGCAGGGGGAGCTGGCTACACCTTC	CASSLVAGGAGYTF
TRBJ2-1	NA	TRBD2	TRBV5-1	TGCGCCAGCAGCTCCGGAGGAGGGAGGGCCTACAATGAGCAGTTCTTC	CASSSGGGRAYNEQFF
TRBJ2-2	many	NA	TRBV7-2	TGTGCCAGCAGCCCCCTGCGCGACACCGGGGAGCTGTTTTTT	CASSPLRDTGELFF
TRBJ2-1	few	NA	TRBV20-1	TGCAGTGCTAGTATGTGGGGAAATTCCTACAATGAGCAGTTCTTC	CSASMWGNSYNEQFF